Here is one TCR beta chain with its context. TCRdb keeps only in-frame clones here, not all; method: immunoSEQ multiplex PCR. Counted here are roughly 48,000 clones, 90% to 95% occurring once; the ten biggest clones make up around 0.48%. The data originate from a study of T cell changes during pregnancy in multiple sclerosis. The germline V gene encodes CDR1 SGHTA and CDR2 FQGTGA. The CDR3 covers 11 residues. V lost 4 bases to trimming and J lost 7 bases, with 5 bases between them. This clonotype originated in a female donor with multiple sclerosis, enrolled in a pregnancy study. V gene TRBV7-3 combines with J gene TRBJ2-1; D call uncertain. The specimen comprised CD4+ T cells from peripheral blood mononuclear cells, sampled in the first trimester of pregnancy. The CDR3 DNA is TGTGCCAGCAGCTCCCCAAATGAGCAGTTCTTC. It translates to CASSSPNEQFF.